These 18 T cell receptor beta chains were all obtained from the same sample, sequenced in a study of control samples from healthy donors and cancer patients. Assay: immunoSEQ multiplex PCR; the TCRdb copy retains only in-frame clones and omits some. The table has about 140,000 clones, around 88% seen once. The source material was blood. These receptor sequences come from a man between 18 and 29 years old in good health.

V and J are TRBV27 and TRBJ2-3, with D unresolved. The CDR3 extends over 14 amino acids. Trimming left V 4 bases short and J 3 bases short, with 11 bases between. Germline lookup yields CDR1 MNHEY and CDR2 SMNVEV (reference sequence). CDR3 coding DNA: TGTGCCAGCAGTTCCTACACGGCGACAGATACGCAGTATTTT. It is translated as CASSSYTATDTQYF.

The genes are TRBV4-2 and TRBJ2-7; TRBD2 matches 9 bases. This CDR3 spans 17 amino acids. In germline, CDR1 is LGHNA, CDR2 YNFKEQ. The V and J ends lost 0 bases and 6 bases, in that order; junction bases with no gene match: 12. CDR3 DNA sequence: TGTGCCAGCAGCCAAGAGGAAGGCGGGGGGGAATTTTGCGAGCAGTACTTC. This gives the protein CASSQEEGGGEFCEQYF.

This clone was observed a few times. The CDR3 loop is CASTPGDSGEQYF. The CDR3 DNA follows: TGTGCCAGCACCCCGGGGGACAGCGGCGAGCAGTACTTC. This chain connects TRBV11-2 to TRBJ2-7; tentatively, D is TRBD1 (7 bases). The CDR3 contains 13 residues. Germline V gene lookup returns CDR1 SGHAT and CDR2 FQNNGV. V dropped 7 bases and J dropped 6 bases, with 16 bases sitting between them.

This chain links TRBV12-3 or TRBV12-4 with TRBJ1-6; 9 nucleotides line up with TRBD1. J lost 10 bases, V lost 5 bases, and 3 bases had no gene match. There are 13 residues in the CDR3. CDR3 nucleotide sequence: TGTGCCAGCAGTCGACAGGGGGGGTCACCCCTCCACTTT. This translates into CASSRQGGSPLHF.

The V call is TRBV5-1, the J call TRBJ2-7; D gene ambiguous. The CDR3 covers 14 residues. Trimming shortened V by 2 bases and J by 2 bases, and 11 bases separated the two germline ends. From germline, CDR1 is SGHRS and CDR2 YFSETQ. Here the CDR3 DNA reads TGCGCCAGCAGCTTTGATTTTAAAGCCTACGAGCAGTACTTC. It is translated as CASSFDFKAYEQYF.

J is TRBJ2-5 and V is TRBV18; 7 bases are shared with TRBD2. CDR3 length: 16 residues. The V gene end was trimmed by 1 base and the J gene end by 2 bases; junction bases not matched to a gene: 7. CDR1 KGHSH and CDR2 LQKENI come from the germline V gene. The chain's CDR3 is CASSPRSGGGQETQYF. CDR3 sequence (DNA): TGTGCCAGCTCACCACGGAGTGGGGGAGGGCAAGAGACCCAGTACTTC.

The table lists this clone with a few counts. The V call is TRBV25-1, the J call TRBJ2-1; D not certain. The ends were cut back, 6 bases at V and 0 bases at J, with 6 bases in the middle. The germline V gene encodes CDR1 MGHDK and CDR2 SYGVNS. This CDR3 is 13 amino acids long. The CDR3 nucleotides read TGTGCCAGCAGACGTGCCTCCTACAATGAGCAGTTCTTC. Translation: CASRRASYNEQFF. The variable domain in full, with the rest retrieved from reference TRBV25-1 and TRBJ2-1, is EADIYQTPRYLVIGTGKKITLECSQTMGHDKMYWYQQDPGMELHLIHYSYGVNSTEKGDLSSESTVSRIRTEHFPLTLESARPSHTSQYLCASRRASYNEQFFGPGTRLTVL.

The chain joins TRBV11-3 to TRBJ2-1, with D possibly TRBD1 on 5 matching bases. In germline, CDR1 is SGHNT, CDR2 YENEEA. The CDR3 runs to 15 residues. Trimming cost V 3 bases and J 8 bases, with 17 bases left between them. The CDR3 spells CASSLSRVMGDEQFF. Written as DNA, the CDR3 is TGTGCCAGCAGCTTGTCCAGGGTAATGGGCGATGAGCAGTTCTTC.

The chain is built from TRBV9 and TRBJ1-2, with 9 bases identical to TRBD1. V lost 5 bases, J lost 4 bases, and 9 bases stayed unmatched. CDR1 and CDR2 from the germline V gene are SGDLS and YYNGEE. CDR3 length: 15 amino acids. CDR3 coding DNA: TGTGCCAGCAGTCGTGATTGGACAGGGGTCTATGGCTACACCTTC. The encoded protein is CASSRDWTGVYGYTF.

A note on this clone: Other nucleotide sequences from this sample produce the same CDR3. The V gene is TRBV6-5, the J gene TRBJ1-1; D perhaps matches TRBD1 (6 bases). Germline V CDR1 and CDR2: MNHEY, SVGAGI. V dropped 6 bases and J dropped 3 bases, with 11 bases sitting between them. CDR3 length equals 13 residues. Here the CDR3 DNA reads TGTGCCAGCAGGCAGGGGAAGGACACTGAAGCTTTCTTT. Amino acids: CASRQGKDTEAFF.

CDR3 nucleotide sequence: TGTGCCAGCAGCCAACCGACGAGTGGGACAGATTTCACAGATACGCAGTATTTT. Translating gives CASSQPTSGTDFTDTQYF. The chain combines TRBV4-2 with TRBJ2-3, with 7 positions matching TRBD1. This CDR3 region has 18 residues. Per germline, CDR1 LGHNA and CDR2 YNFKEQ. With V trimmed by 2 bases and J by 2 bases, 13 bases remained unmatched.

The chain combines TRBV2 with TRBJ1-5, with 9 bases that match TRBD1. The CDR3 totals 15 residues. Trimming removed 9 bases from V and 3 bases from J; junction bases left unmatched: 9. Germline CDR1 and CDR2: SNHLY and FYNNEI. The CDR3 protein is CASNTRTGVNQPQHF. Written as DNA, the CDR3 is TGTGCCAGTAACACCCGGACAGGGGTCAATCAGCCCCAGCATTTT.

The chain couples TRBV3-1 (or the pseudogene TRBV3-2) to TRBJ1-1; no clear D. Trimming took off 1 base at V and 3 bases at J, with 12 bases between the two ends. Per germline, CDR1 LGHDT and CDR2 YNNKEL (reference sequence). This CDR3 has 15 amino acids. CDR3 region: CASSQVSGSYTEAFF. Here the CDR3 DNA reads TGTGCCAGCAGCCAAGTTTCGGGTAGTTACACTGAAGCTTTCTTT.

The V gene is TRBV28, the J gene TRBJ2-1; D is uncertain. The CDR3 spans 14 residues. V dropped 7 bases and J dropped 1 base, with 11 bases sitting between them. Germline values: CDR1 MDHEN, CDR2 SYDVKM. CDR3 coding DNA: TGTGCCAGCAATGGGCTGACTTCCTACAATGAGCAGTTCTTC. Its translation: CASNGLTSYNEQFF.

The V and J genes are TRBV7-3 and TRBJ2-2, with D tentatively TRBD2 (6 bases). Looked up from germline, CDR1 is SGHTA and CDR2 is FQGTGA. V was cut by 5 bases and J by 7 bases, with 11 bases left in between. The CDR3 is 13 amino acids. The CDR3 here is CASSPSGGGELFF. The CDR3 nucleotides read TGTGCCAGCAGCCCCTCCGGGGGCGGGGAGCTGTTTTTT.

CDR3 in amino acids: CASRGDTGELFF. CDR3 coding DNA: TGTGCCAGCAGGGGGGACACCGGGGAGCTGTTTTTT. The chain recombines TRBV28 with TRBJ2-2, with D perhaps assigned TRBD1 or TRBD2 (5 bases each). Germline V gives CDR1 MDHEN, CDR2 SYDVKM. This CDR3 is 12 amino acids long. V lost 6 bases and J 3 bases, leaving 5 bases between the germline ends.

V and J are TRBV10-3 and TRBJ1-5; 7 positions agree with TRBD1. Trimming cost V 2 bases and J 6 bases; bases outside gene matches: 1. CDR1 and CDR2 (germline): ENHRY, SYGVKD. This CDR3 is 13 amino acids long. DNA for the CDR3: TGTGCCATCAGTGAGAGGGACAGTCAGCCCCAGCATTTT. Protein product: CAISERDSQPQHF.

The chain employs TRBV28 and TRBJ2-1; a weak D match, TRBD1 (6 bases). Deletions cut 7 bases from V and 6 bases from J, with 16 bases between. CDR1 MDHEN and CDR2 SYDVKM come from the germline V gene. This CDR3 region has 14 residues. The CDR3 reads CASTDLGRGNEQFF. In DNA form, the CDR3 reads TGTGCCAGCACCGACCTGGGCAGGGGCAATGAGCAGTTCTTC.